These 2 T cell receptor beta chains were all obtained from the same sample, sequenced in a study of blood T cell repertoires in COVID-19. Assay used: immunoSEQ multiplex PCR; TCRdb lists only in-frame clones, some missing. Among under 150,000 clones listed, around two thirds were seen once. Material: peripheral blood. These receptors were obtained from a woman between 65 and 79 years old with acute or convalescent COVID-19.

The rearrangement uses TRBV5-1 and TRBJ1-5; D perhaps matches TRBD1 (6 bases). This CDR3 is 13 amino acids long. The germline V and J ends were trimmed by 0 bases and 6 bases, with 7 bases remaining between them. Germline values: CDR1 SGHRS, CDR2 YFSETQ. DNA for the CDR3: TGCGCCAGCAGCTTGGAGGGGGTTCAGCCCCAGCATTTT. Encoded protein: CASSLEGVQPQHF.

CDR3 in DNA: TGTGCCAGTAGTCCCGGACAGCTACATACTAACTATGGCTACACCTTC. Translation: CASSPGQLHTNYGYTF. This chain joins TRBV19 and TRBJ1-2; a possible D gene is TRBD1 (6 bases). The ends were cut back, 5 bases at V and 0 bases at J, with 16 bases in the middle. The CDR3 sequence is 16 residues long. Per the germline V gene, CDR1 is LNHDA and CDR2 is SQIVND (reference sequence).